Shown below are 5 T cell receptor beta chains from a single sample sequenced in a study of T cells in localized non-small cell lung cancer. Sequenced by immunoSEQ multiplex PCR; TCRdb stores in-frame clones only, minus some. The sample includes 40,000 or so clones, about four fifths of them seen just once. This sample comprised peripheral blood mononuclear cells, obtained before any cancer treatment. These TCRs come from a male donor aged 60 or older with stage II lung adenocarcinoma.

The chain is built from TRBV7-9 and TRBJ2-7, with a possible D match to TRBD2 (6 bases). Germline V lookup: CDR1 SEHNR, CDR2 FQNEAQ (reference sequence). The CDR3 consists of 11 residues. Trimming left V 4 bases short and J 7 bases short, with 8 bases between. CDR3 region: CASSYAGEQYF. DNA for the CDR3: TGTGCCAGCAGCTATGCGGGGGAGCAGTACTTC.

V gene TRBV5-4 combines with J gene TRBJ2-7; D ambiguous. Trimming took 0 bases from V and 4 from J, leaving 14 bases between them. Germline V gives CDR1 SGHNT, CDR2 YYREEE (reference sequence). The CDR3 has 15 amino acids. The CDR3 here is CASSLDERRNYEQYF. CDR3 nucleotide sequence: TGTGCCAGCAGCTTGGATGAACGACGCAATTACGAGCAGTACTTC.

This clone occurred a few times. V usage is TRBV27 and J usage is TRBJ2-7; D is uncertain. Germline loops: CDR1 MNHEY, CDR2 SMNVEV (reference sequence). V dropped 8 bases and J dropped 2 bases, with 7 bases sitting between them. The CDR3 is 11 residues long. CDR3 in DNA: TGTGCCAGCGGTCAGCCCTACGAGCAGTACTTC. Protein: CASGQPYEQYF.

The chain has TRBV6-1 and TRBJ1-5; D unclear. Trimming removed 4 bases from V and 2 bases from J, with 15 bases in between. This CDR3 region has 16 residues. Germline CDR1 MNHNS, CDR2 SASEGT. This chain's CDR3 is CASSARVGGGNQPQHF. The CDR3, as DNA: TGTGCCAGCAGTGCCCGGGTCGGAGGAGGCAATCAGCCCCAGCATTTT.

A few counts support this clone. Here the CDR3 DNA reads TGTGCCAGCAGCTTGGTGGCTAGCGGGGGCTCCTACGAGCAGTACTTC. This translates into CASSLVASGGSYEQYF. The V and J genes are TRBV5-5 and TRBJ2-7; 10 nucleotides align to TRBD2. V dropped 0 bases and J dropped 0; count of bases not matched to a gene: 3. The CDR3 is 16 residues long. The germline V gene encodes CDR1 SGHKS and CDR2 YYEKEE (reference sequence). Variable domain in full (rest from reference TRBV5-5 and TRBJ2-7): DAGVTQSPTHLIKTRGQQVTLRCSPISGHKSVSWYQQVLGQGPQFIFQYYEKEERGRGNFPDRFSARQFPNYSSELNVNALLLGDSALYLCASSLVASGGSYEQYFGPGTRLTVT.